The clone carrying this T cell receptor beta chain turned up a few times. CDR3 size: 13 residues. CDR1 and CDR2 (germline): WSHSY, SAAADI. The data originate from a study of blood T cells in healthy people across ages. Primers used in a second PCR of about 6 to 11 cycles were a sample-barcoded 5' primer and a J-beta primer mix. Each CDR3 protein is one row after TCRdb ran MiXCR on the 5' RACE reads. The sample contains roughly 1.4 million distinct CDR3 sequences, 59% of which appear only once. Sequencing was done on a sample of blood. This chain joins TRBV10-2 and TRBJ2-4; D gene ambiguous. The J call may not be correct, given that the DNA end is closer to TRBJ2-5. The receptor was derived from a man in his late teens or twenties in good health. CDR3 bases: TGCGCCAGCAGTTTGTGGAATCAAGAGACCCAGTACTTC. Its translation: CASSLWNQETQYF.